One and the same sample provided the 5 T cell receptor beta chains below, sequenced in a study of cytomegalovirus exposure and HLA in healthy donors. PCR primers comprised 60 Vbeta and 13 Jbeta primers. Clones were sequenced by immunoSEQ multiplex PCR, and TCRdb holds only the in-frame ones, with some missing. Here the sample spans 140,000 to 150,000 clones, 60% to 80% being singletons. Input material: PBMCs. These receptor sequences come from a woman between 25 and 40 years old in good health and CMV-seronegative.

Only a few counts were recorded for this clone. V is TRBV4-1 and J is TRBJ1-6, with TRBD1 identical over 7 bases. Germline assignment: CDR1 MGHRA and CDR2 YSYEKL. The J segment lost 0 bases and the V segment lost 4 bases, leaving 9 bases of the junction unmatched. The CDR3 loop spans 18 amino acids. The CDR3 spells CASSPRMTGSSYNSPLHF. The DNA of the CDR3 is TGCGCCAGCAGCCCACGAATGACAGGGAGCTCCTATAATTCACCCCTCCACTTT.

This clone came up once. The chain employs TRBV21-1 and TRBJ2-7; TRBD1, as called in the table, went unchecked against the DNA. TRBV21-1 is shown as a pseudogene. The CDR3 length is 15 residues. The CDR3 DNA sequence: TGTGCCAGCTATAGGCCAGGCCACAGCTCCTACGAGCAGTACTTC. It specifies CASYRPGHSSYEQYF.

The chain employs TRBV6-1 and TRBJ1-1; perhaps TRBD1 as D (5 bases). The germline gives CDR1 MNHNS, CDR2 SASEGT. The CDR3 contains 14 residues. Trimming stripped 5 bases from V and 1 base from J, with 11 bases between. Here the CDR3 reads CASSLGGKNTEAFF. The CDR3 DNA is TGTGCCAGCAGTCTCGGGGGTAAGAACACTGAAGCTTTCTTT.

V is TRBV19 and J is TRBJ2-7; TRBD1 agrees at 9 bases. The V gene's germline CDR1 is LNHDA and CDR2 SQIVND (reference sequence). V gave up 0 bases and J gave up 3 bases; unmatched junction bases: 6. The CDR3 totals 16 residues. CDR3 loop: CASSIDLEDRGYEQYF. In DNA form, the CDR3 reads TGTGCCAGTAGTATAGATCTGGAGGACAGGGGCTACGAGCAGTACTTC.

The chain joins TRBV7-9 to TRBJ1-2; D unresolved. Germline values: CDR1 SEHNR, CDR2 FQNEAQ (reference sequence). There are 13 residues in the CDR3. V lost 6 bases to trimming and J lost 8 bases, with 16 bases between them. In nucleotides, the CDR3 is TGTGCCAGCAGGTCCGGGAAGGCCGGGGGCTACACCTTC. Translation: CASRSGKAGGYTF.